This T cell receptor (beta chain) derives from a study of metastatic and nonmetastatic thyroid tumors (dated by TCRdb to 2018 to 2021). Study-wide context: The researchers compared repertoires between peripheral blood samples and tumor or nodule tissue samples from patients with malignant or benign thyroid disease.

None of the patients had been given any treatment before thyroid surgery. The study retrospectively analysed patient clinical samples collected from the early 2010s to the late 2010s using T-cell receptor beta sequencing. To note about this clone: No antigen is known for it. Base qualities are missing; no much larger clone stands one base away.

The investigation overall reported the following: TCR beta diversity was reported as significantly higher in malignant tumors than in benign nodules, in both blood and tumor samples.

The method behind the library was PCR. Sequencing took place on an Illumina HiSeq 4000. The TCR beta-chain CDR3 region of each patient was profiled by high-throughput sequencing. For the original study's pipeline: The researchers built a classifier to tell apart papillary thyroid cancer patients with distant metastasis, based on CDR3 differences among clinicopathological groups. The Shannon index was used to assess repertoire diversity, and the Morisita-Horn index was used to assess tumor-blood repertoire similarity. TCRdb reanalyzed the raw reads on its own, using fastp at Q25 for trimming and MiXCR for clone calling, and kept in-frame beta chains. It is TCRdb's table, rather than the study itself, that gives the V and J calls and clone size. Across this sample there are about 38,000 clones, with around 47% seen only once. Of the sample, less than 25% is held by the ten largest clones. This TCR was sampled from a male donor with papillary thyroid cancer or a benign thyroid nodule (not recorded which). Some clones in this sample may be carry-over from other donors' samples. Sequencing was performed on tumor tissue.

The CDR3 amino acid sequence is: CASSHGGTGFSSQYF. The DNA sequence follows: TGCGCCAGCAGCCACGGAGGGACCGGATTTTCTTCCCAGTACTTC. Here the chain combines TRBV4-1 and TRBJ2-5; TRBD2 might be the D gene, on 6 matching bases. The CDR3 holds 15 amino acids from the cysteine to the phenylalanine. The DNA shown is the 45-base CDR3, in frame from base 1. CDR1 is given as MGHRA and CDR2 as YSYEKL, both from the germline V gene. At the junction V is shortened by 3 bases and J by 9 bases, with 20 bases in between.